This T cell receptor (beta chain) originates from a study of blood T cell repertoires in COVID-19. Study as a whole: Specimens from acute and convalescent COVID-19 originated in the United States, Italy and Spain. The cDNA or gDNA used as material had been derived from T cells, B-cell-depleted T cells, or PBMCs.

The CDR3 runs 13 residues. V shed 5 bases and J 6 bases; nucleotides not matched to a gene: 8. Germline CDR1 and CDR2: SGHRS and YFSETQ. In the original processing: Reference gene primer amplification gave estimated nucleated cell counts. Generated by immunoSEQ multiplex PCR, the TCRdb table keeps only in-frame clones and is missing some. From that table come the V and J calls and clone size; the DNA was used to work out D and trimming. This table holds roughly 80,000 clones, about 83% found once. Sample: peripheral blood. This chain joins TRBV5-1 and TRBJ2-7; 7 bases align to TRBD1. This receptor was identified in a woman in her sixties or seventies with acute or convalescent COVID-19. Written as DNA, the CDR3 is TGCGCCAGCAGACCCACCGACAGGGTCGAGCAGTACGTC. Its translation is CASRPTDRVEQYV.